This entry concerns a single TCR beta chain. The CDR3 is made up of 15 amino acids. V trimming: 4 bases; J trimming: 9 bases; junction bases outside the gene matches: 7. The germline gives CDR1 MDHEN, CDR2 SYDVKM. The entry originates in a study of cytomegalovirus exposure and HLA in healthy donors. Primers for the PCR totalled 60 Vbeta and 13 Jbeta. Using immunoSEQ multiplex PCR, the repertoire was profiled, and TCRdb retains in-frame clones only, with some absent. In the table there are around 140,000 clones, around two thirds of which are singletons. The sample was PBMCs. This chain uses TRBV28 with TRBJ1-6; 9 bases fit TRBD1. The clonotype comes from a woman under 30 in good health and CMV-seronegative. The CDR3 region is CASSSSGTGLSPLHF. CDR3 nucleotides: TGTGCCAGCAGTTCCTCCGGGACAGGGCTTTCACCCCTCCACTTT.